This T cell receptor beta chain was obtained from a study of T cells after somatic rescue of genetic block. Clones were read by immunoSEQ multiplex PCR, and TCRdb kept only the in-frame ones, dropping some. Among 9,500 to 15,000 clones listed, under 85% were seen once. V lost 4 bases to trimming and J lost 11 bases; unmatched junction nucleotides: 7. Germline V gene lookup returns CDR1 SGHRS and CDR2 YFSETQ. This CDR3 is built from 12 residues. Sample: peripheral blood mononuclear cells (PBMCs). V usage is TRBV5-1 and J usage is TRBJ1-1, with 8 bases lining up with TRBD1. The source is a boy younger than 18. The CDR3 nucleotides read TGCGCCAGCAGCCTCGGACAGGGCAGGGCTTTCTTT. Translating gives CASSLGQGRAFF.